Included here is one TCR beta chain sequence, with context. Its antigen is unidentified. A junction end diverges from the germline sequence, so it may reflect a read error. All patients experienced relapse after autologous stem cell transplantation, and brentuximab vedotin exposure was variable. Germline V gene lookup returns CDR1 SNHLY and CDR2 FYNNEI. CDR3 size: 10 residues. The sample belongs to a study of PD-1 blockade in classical Hodgkin lymphoma. Study background: Nivolumab 3 mg/kg was given intravenously every 2 weeks.

Points from the study as a whole: Complete responders had baseline diversity similar to newly diagnosed patients.

Assay: immunoSEQ multiplex PCR; the TCRdb copy retains only in-frame clones and omits some. In the table there are some 93,000 clones, about nine tenths of which are singletons. This TCR was recovered from a human donor with classical Hodgkin lymphoma. This material consisted of peripheral blood mononuclear cells (PBMCs), taken at baseline. The rearrangement joins TRBV2 to TRBJ1-2, with a possible D match to TRBD1 (5 bases). The CDR3 coding sequence is TGTGCCAGCAGTGACGGGGGGGAAGGCTTC. The encoded protein is CASSDGGEGF.